These 12 T cell receptor beta chains came from one sample sequenced in a study of blood T cell repertoires in COVID-19. Repertoires were generated with immunoSEQ multiplex PCR, while TCRdb's copy carries only in-frame clones and drops some. Among roughly 230,000 clones listed, more than 70% were seen once. The sequencing sample was made of peripheral blood. These receptors were collected from an elderly woman with acute or convalescent COVID-19.

The rearrangement joins TRBV5-6 to TRBJ2-7, with a possible D match to TRBD1 (6 bases). V was shortened by 7 bases and J by 0 bases, with 17 bases between the two germline ends. CDR3 length equals 15 residues. Germline CDR1 reads SGHDT; CDR2 reads YYEEEE. Written as DNA, the CDR3 is TGTGCCAGCGAGAGGGGGTCGGGGAGCTCCTACGAGCAGTACTTC. It specifies CASERGSGSSYEQYF.

The chain joins TRBV6-1 to TRBJ2-3; D is perhaps TRBD2 (6 bases). From germline, CDR1 is MNHNS and CDR2 SASEGT. Trimming removed 2 bases at V and 1 base at J, with 16 bases between. This CDR3 contains 17 residues. CDR3 DNA: TGTGCCAGCAGTGAATCGGGGGTGTCTCGCGGCACAGATACGCAGTATTTT. Its translation: CASSESGVSRGTDTQYF.

CDR3 DNA sequence: TGCGCCAGCAGCTTTTTTGAACGAGGCGGCTACACCTTC. The encoded protein is CASSFFERGGYTF. V gene TRBV5-1 combines with J gene TRBJ1-2; D remains ambiguous. V was pared by 2 bases and J by 8 bases, with 13 bases between. Germline assignment: CDR1 SGHRS and CDR2 YFSETQ. CDR3 length: 13 residues. Filled out from reference TRBV5-1 and TRBJ1-2, the complete variable domain reads KAGVTQTPRYLIKTRGQQVTLSCSPISGHRSVSWYQQTPGQGLQFLFEYFSETQRNKGNFPGRFSGRQFSNSRSEMNVSTLELGDSALYLCASSFFERGGYTFGSGTRLTVV.

This sequence joins TRBV12-3 or TRBV12-4 and TRBJ1-1; the D is unclear. The CDR3 consists of 13 residues. The V end was cut by 3 bases, the J end by 2 bases, with 7 bases between. CDR3 DNA sequence: TGTGCCAGCAGTTTTGGCCAAAACACTGAAGCTTTCTTT. This encodes CASSFGQNTEAFF.

The chain recombines TRBV25-1 with TRBJ2-6; unclear D gene. Trimming removed 2 bases at V and 0 bases at J, with 8 bases between. The CDR3 has 16 amino acids. The germline V gene encodes CDR1 MGHDK and CDR2 SYGVNS. This CDR3 reads CASSEHQRSGANVLTF. CDR3 DNA: TGTGCCAGCAGTGAACACCAGCGCTCTGGGGCCAACGTCCTGACTTTC.

The rearrangement joins TRBV7-9 to TRBJ2-2; 7 nucleotides agree with TRBD1. J gave up 1 base and V 6 bases, and 5 bases lay outside the gene matches. Germline V gene lookup returns CDR1 SEHNR and CDR2 FQNEAQ (reference sequence). The CDR3 loop spans 15 amino acids. The CDR3 reads CASRPGQQNTGELFF. DNA of the CDR3: TGTGCCAGCAGACCGGGACAGCAGAACACCGGGGAGCTGTTTTTT.

This clone was picked up a small number of times. V usage is TRBV9 and J usage is TRBJ2-1; D call uncertain. Per germline, CDR1 SGDLS and CDR2 YYNGEE. This CDR3 is 15 amino acids long. V was trimmed by 0 bases and J by 2 bases, leaving 9 bases between them. CDR3 nucleotide sequence: TGTGCCAGCAGCGTAGGAGTCTCCCCCTACAATGAGCAGTTCTTC. Residues: CASSVGVSPYNEQFF.

The chain combines TRBV6-6 with TRBJ2-5; 8 bases match TRBD1. Germline CDR1 reads MNHNY; CDR2 reads SVGAGI (reference sequence). The CDR3 totals 14 residues. Germline trimming cut 5 bases from V and 3 bases from J; bases unmatched to any gene: 5. Here the CDR3 reads CASSDRGHEETQYF. The CDR3, as DNA: TGTGCCAGCAGTGACAGGGGCCACGAAGAGACCCAGTACTTC.

This clone was counted once. The J gene is TRBJ2-1, the V gene TRBV6-2 or TRBV6-3, with 11 bases matching TRBD2. V shed 4 bases and J 5 bases; nucleotides not matched to a gene: 22. The CDR3 length is 21 residues. Germline lookup yields CDR1 MNHEY and CDR2 SVGEGT. Here the CDR3 DNA reads TGTGCCAGCAGTTCTCAAACTACTCTAGCGGGGGGCCTAAAAATTAACAATGAGCAGTTCTTC. Encoded protein: CASSSQTTLAGGLKINNEQFF.

V gene TRBV5-1 combines with J gene TRBJ2-3; no firm D call. This CDR3 region has 15 residues. Germline CDR1 reads SGHRS; CDR2 reads YFSETQ. V was shortened by 4 bases and J by 3 bases, with 15 bases between the two germline ends. The CDR3 DNA follows: TGCGCCAGCAGCGAGAGCGTCGAATTGACAGATACGCAGTATTTT. It codes for CASSESVELTDTQYF.

The chain carries TRBV2 and TRBJ1-2, with TRBD1 identical over 9 bases. Per the germline V gene, CDR1 is SNHLY and CDR2 is FYNNEI. The V gene end was trimmed by 5 bases and the J gene end by 4 bases; junction bases not matched to a gene: 2. The CDR3 consists of 13 residues. The CDR3, as DNA: TGTGCCAGCAGTTGGGGACAGGGCTATGGCTACACCTTC. This encodes CASSWGQGYGYTF.

This chain links TRBV5-6 with TRBJ1-1; D is perhaps TRBD1 (6 bases). Trimming stripped 4 bases from V and 4 bases from J, with 17 bases between. The CDR3 extends over 15 amino acids. Germline CDR1 SGHDT, CDR2 YYEEEE. The CDR3 reads CASSPGYREGTEAFF. DNA for the CDR3: TGTGCCAGCAGCCCTGGGTACAGGGAAGGCACTGAAGCTTTCTTT.